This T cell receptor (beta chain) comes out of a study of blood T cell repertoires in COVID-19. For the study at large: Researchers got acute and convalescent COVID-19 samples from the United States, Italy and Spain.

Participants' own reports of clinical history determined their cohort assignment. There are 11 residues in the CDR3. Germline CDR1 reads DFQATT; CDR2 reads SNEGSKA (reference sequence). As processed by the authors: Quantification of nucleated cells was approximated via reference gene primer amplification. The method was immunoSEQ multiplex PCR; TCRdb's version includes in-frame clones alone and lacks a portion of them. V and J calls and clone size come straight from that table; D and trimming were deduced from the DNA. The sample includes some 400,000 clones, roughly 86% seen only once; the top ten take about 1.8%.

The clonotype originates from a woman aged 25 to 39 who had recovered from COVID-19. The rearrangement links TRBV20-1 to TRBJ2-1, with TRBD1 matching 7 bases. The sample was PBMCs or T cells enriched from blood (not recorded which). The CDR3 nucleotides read TGCAAGGCCGGGACAGACAATGAGCAGTTCTTC. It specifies CKAGTDNEQFF.